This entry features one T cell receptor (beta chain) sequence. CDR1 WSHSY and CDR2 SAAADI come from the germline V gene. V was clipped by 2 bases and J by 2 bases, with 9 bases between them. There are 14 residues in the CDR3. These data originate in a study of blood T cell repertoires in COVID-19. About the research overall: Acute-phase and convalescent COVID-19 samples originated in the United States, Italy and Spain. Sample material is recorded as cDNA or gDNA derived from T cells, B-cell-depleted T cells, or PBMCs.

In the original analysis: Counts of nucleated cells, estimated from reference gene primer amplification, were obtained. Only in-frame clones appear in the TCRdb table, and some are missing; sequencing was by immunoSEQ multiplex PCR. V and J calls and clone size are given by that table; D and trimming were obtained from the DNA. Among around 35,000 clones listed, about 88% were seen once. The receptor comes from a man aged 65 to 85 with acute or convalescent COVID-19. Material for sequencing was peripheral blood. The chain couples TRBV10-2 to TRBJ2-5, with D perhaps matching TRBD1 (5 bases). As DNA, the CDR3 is TGCGCCAGCAGTGAGATGGGGCTGCAAGAGACCCAGTACTTC. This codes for CASSEMGLQETQYF.